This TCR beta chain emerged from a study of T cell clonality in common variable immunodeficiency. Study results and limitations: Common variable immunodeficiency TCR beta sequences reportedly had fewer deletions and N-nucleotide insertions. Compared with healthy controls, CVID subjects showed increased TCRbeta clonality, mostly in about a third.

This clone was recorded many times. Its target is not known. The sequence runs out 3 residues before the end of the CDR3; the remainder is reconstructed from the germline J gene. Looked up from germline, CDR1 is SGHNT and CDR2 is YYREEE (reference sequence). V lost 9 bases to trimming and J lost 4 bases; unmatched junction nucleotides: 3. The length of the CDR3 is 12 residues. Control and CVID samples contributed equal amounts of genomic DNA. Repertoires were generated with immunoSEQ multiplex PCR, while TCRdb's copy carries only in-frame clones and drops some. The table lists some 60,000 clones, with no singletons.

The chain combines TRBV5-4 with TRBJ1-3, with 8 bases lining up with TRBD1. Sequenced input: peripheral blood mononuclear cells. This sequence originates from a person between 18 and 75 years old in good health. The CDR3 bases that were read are TGTGCCACCGGACAGGGCGGAAACACC. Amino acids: CATGQGGNT. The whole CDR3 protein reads CATGQGGNTIYF.